The sequence of this T cell receptor beta chain was determined in a study of brain T cells in children with intractable seizures. General study points: Pre-surgery blood may have been undersampled, hiding some clones. Only CDR3 sequence similarity suggested viral specificity, without known HCMV serostatus.

Here immunoSEQ multiplex PCR was the method, and the copy in TCRdb shows in-frame clones only, minus some. The data contain around 80,000 clones, approximately 89% of them singletons. This clone occurred once. The antigen is undetermined. Sequencing was limited to surgery cases with top T cell transcript signatures in brain tissue. Before surgery, patients took at least one anti-epileptic drug. V lost 2 bases, J lost 3 bases, and 13 bases lay in between. The CDR3 has 15 residues. Germline lookup yields CDR1 ENHRY and CDR2 SYGVKD. The chain carries TRBV10-3 and TRBJ1-1, with TRBD1 as a possible D gene (5 bases). The sequenced sample was peripheral blood, obtained at surgery. The origin of this receptor is a girl aged 2 to 10 with Rasmussen encephalitis and intractable seizures. This CDR3 reads CAISEPGPSDTEAFF. The CDR3, as DNA: TGTGCCATCAGTGAGCCGGGGCCTTCGGACACTGAAGCTTTCTTT.